A single sample gave rise to the 9 T cell receptor beta chains below, sequenced in a study of blood T cell repertoires in COVID-19. The table came from immunoSEQ multiplex PCR; TCRdb's copy has only in-frame clones and leaves some out. The sample consists of a few hundred thousand clones, 85% to 90% of them appearing once. The sequenced sample was PBMCs or T cells enriched from blood (not recorded which). The receptors stem from a woman in her twenties or thirties who had recovered from COVID-19.

The rearrangement links TRBV5-6 to TRBJ1-2; the D is unclear. This CDR3 has 14 amino acids. CDR1 and CDR2 from the germline V gene are SGHDT and YYEEEE. V was cut by 2 bases and J by 4 bases, with 12 bases left in between. The CDR3 DNA sequence: TGTGCCAGCAGCTTTCTGTCGGGGTCCTATGGCTACACCTTC. This encodes CASSFLSGSYGYTF.

This clone was seen a single time. The chain carries TRBV24-1 and TRBJ2-5, with D tentatively TRBD2 (5 bases). CDR1 is KGHDR and CDR2 is SFDVKD in the germline V gene. Trimming removed 4 bases from V and 2 bases from J, with 10 bases in between. The CDR3 loop spans 14 amino acids. The CDR3 bases are TGTGCCACCAGTGACCCCCGGGGTCAAGAGACCCAGTACTTC. It yields the protein CATSDPRGQETQYF.

This clone was detected only a few times. The J gene is TRBJ2-2, the V gene TRBV7-8; 8 nucleotides agree with TRBD1. The J segment lost 5 bases and the V segment lost 5 bases, leaving 7 bases of the junction unmatched. From germline, CDR1 is SGHVS and CDR2 FQNEAQ. This CDR3 comprises 15 residues. This chain's CDR3 is CASSAGGEDTGELFF. The DNA of the CDR3 is TGTGCCAGCAGCGCAGGGGGCGAGGATACCGGGGAGCTGTTTTTT. Looking up the rest from reference TRBV7-8 and TRBJ2-2 gives the full variable domain: GAGVSQSPRYKVAKRGQDVALRCDPISGHVSLFWYQQALGQGPEFLTYFQNEAQLDKSGLPSDRFFAERPEGSVSTLKIQRTQQEDSAVYLCASSAGGEDTGELFFGEGSRLTVL.

The chain has TRBV25-1 and TRBJ1-3, with D unresolved. Trimming took 2 bases from V and 4 from J, leaving 15 bases between them. The CDR3 has 16 residues. Germline CDR1 MGHDK, CDR2 SYGVNS. The CDR3 is CASSELSRPGGNTIYF. In DNA form, the CDR3 reads TGTGCCAGCAGTGAACTCAGTCGACCAGGCGGAAACACCATATATTTT.

Points on this clone: A read error may produce the germline difference seen at one junction end. V usage is TRBV18 and J usage is TRBJ1-6; 10 positions agree with TRBD1. The CDR3 runs 15 residues. Germline CDR1 reads KGHSH; CDR2 reads LQKENI. The CDR3 nucleotides read TGTGCCAGCTCATCACCGGGACAGGGGAATTCACCCCTCCACTTT. It codes for CASSSPGQGNSPLHF.

The chain joins TRBV24-1 to TRBJ2-3, with TRBD2 matching over 8 bases. The CDR3 totals 17 residues. After removal of 4 bases from V and 0 bases from J, the junction contained 8 bases not matched to a gene. Germline V gene sequence: CDR1 KGHDR, CDR2 SFDVKD. The CDR3 sequence: CATSDPTSAASTDTQYF. CDR3 coding DNA: TGTGCCACCAGTGACCCGACTAGCGCCGCTAGCACAGATACGCAGTATTTT.

The count of this clone is one. This chain connects TRBV4-1 to TRBJ1-5; 8 bases match TRBD1. This CDR3 has 15 amino acids. The V gene's germline CDR1 is MGHRA and CDR2 YSYEKL. J lost 7 bases, V lost 4 bases, and 9 bases had no gene match. For the CDR3, the DNA is TGCGCCAGCAGCCCGACAGGGGCAAGGGGACAGCCCCAGCATTTT. Protein product: CASSPTGARGQPQHF.

This clone is a singleton in its sample. The same CDR3 arises from other DNA sequences in this sample as well. The chain has TRBV3-1 (or the pseudogene TRBV3-2) and TRBJ1-6; D uncertain. Germline loops: CDR1 LGHDT, CDR2 YNNKEL (reference sequence). This CDR3 spans 12 amino acids. V lost 3 bases and J lost 7, with 4 bases in between. CDR3 amino acids: CASSQQNSPLHF. CDR3 nucleotide sequence: TGTGCCAGCAGCCAGCAGAATTCACCCCTCCACTTT.

This clone appeared once. This chain connects TRBV3-1 (or the pseudogene TRBV3-2) to TRBJ2-3, with 9 bases aligning to TRBD2. The germline gives CDR1 LGHDT, CDR2 YNNKEL (reference sequence). J was trimmed by 3 bases and V by 4 bases; bases with no gene match: 14. This CDR3 has 18 amino acids. CDR3 in DNA: TGTGCCAGCAGCCCTGAACCCCAGGGACTAGCAAGGACAGATACGCAGTATTTT. It is translated as CASSPEPQGLARTDTQYF.